Given below is one TCR beta chain in context. This clone was recorded a few times. No antigen is known for it. Per-base quality was not reported, and no clone a single base away is much larger than it. This entry comes from a study of blood T cell repertoires in COVID-19 (dated by TCRdb to 2018 to 2021). With regard to the full study: The collaborator samples originated in the United States, Italy and Spain and spanned the acute and convalescent phases of COVID-19. The prospective study material was composed of cDNA or gDNA derived from T cells, B-cell-depleted T cells, or PBMCs. Subjects who had been exposed to COVID-19, were actively infected with it, or had recovered from it provided the deeply sampled blood TCRbeta repertoires that made up the dataset. The repertoires were released in a freely available public database intended as a resource for research on the immune response to SARS-CoV-2. The samples were drawn from the first 160 participants of the ongoing ImmuneRACE study and from 1,254 subjects provided by 6 global collaborators. A de-identified subject ID, COVID-19 status, age in years and sex were almost always included in the sample metadata. Where HLA class I and class II types were available, the types were taken from metadata supplied by the sample provider, not from assay-based typing. Summary of the overall study and its limitations: How much clinical and demographic metadata was included differed by source and by participant, and the metadata was provided uncurated.

The CDR3 sequence holds 18 residues, the cysteine and phenylalanine included. This entry keeps only the CDR3 DNA: 54 bases, framed from base 1. V is pruned by 0 bases and J by 0 bases, leaving 4 bases of the junction without a gene match. CDR1 MGHRA and CDR2 YSYEKL are derived from the germline V gene. Samples from volunteer blood donors who had recovered from COVID-19 were contributed by a second Seattle source. Each collaborating institution followed its own protocols to collect whole blood in K2EDTA tubes. For TCRbeta analysis, collaborators shipped samples as frozen whole blood, isolated PBMCs, or DNA extracted from either of those sample types. TCRbeta CDR3 regions were amplified from genomic DNA by means of the immunoSEQ Assay, a bias-controlled multiplex PCR. Per the source publication's procedure: Within the assay, amplification of reference gene primers was used to estimate how many nucleated cells each sample contained. To quantify the absolute abundance of each unique TCRbeta CDR3 rearrangement, sequence reads were collapsed and filtered. For each sample, productive Simpson clonality was calculated as the square root of Simpson's diversity index across productive rearrangements. Here the immuneACCESS table is served through TCRdb, limited to in-frame sequences with V and J called. Missing clones are a known gap in these copies; in checked studies unresolved V genes cover under half, and the rest lacks a known reason. V and J calls and clone size are copied from that table; D and trimming were computed from the DNA. The sample table lists 270,000 or so clones, around 86% of them with a count of one. The ten largest clones take up 0.94% of the sample.

Sequencing was carried out using peripheral blood. The V and J genes are TRBV4-1 and TRBJ2-2, and 10 bases in between align with TRBD2. The TCR comes from a middle-aged woman who had recovered from COVID-19. The nucleotides are TGCGCCAGCAGCCAAGACTACCTAGCGGGAGCGAACACCGGGGAGCTGTTTTTT. Its protein is CASSQDYLAGANTGELFF.